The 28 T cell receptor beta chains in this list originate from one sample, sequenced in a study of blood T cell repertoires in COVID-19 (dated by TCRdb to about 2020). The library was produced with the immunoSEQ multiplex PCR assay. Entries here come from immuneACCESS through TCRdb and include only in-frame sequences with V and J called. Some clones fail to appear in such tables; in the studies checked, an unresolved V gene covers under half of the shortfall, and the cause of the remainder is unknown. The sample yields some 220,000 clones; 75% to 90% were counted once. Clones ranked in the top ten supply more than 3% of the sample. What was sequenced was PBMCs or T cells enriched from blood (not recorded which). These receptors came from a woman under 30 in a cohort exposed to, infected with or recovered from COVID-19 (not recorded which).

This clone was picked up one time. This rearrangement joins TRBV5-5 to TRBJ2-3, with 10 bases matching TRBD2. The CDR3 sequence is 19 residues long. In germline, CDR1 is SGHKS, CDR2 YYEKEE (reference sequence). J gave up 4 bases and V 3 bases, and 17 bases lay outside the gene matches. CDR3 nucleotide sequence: TGTGCCAGCAGCTCGCCAACTAGCGGGGATCTTACTTGGGCAGATACGCAGTATTTT. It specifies CASSSPTSGDLTWADTQYF.

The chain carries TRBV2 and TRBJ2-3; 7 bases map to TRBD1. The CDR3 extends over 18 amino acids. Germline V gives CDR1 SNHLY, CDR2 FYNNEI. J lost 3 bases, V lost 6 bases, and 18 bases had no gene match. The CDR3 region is CASSLQPYRGKGTDTQYF. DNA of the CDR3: TGTGCCAGCAGCCTCCAACCATACAGGGGAAAGGGAACAGATACGCAGTATTTT.

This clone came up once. The CDR3 region is CASSTSGQGHGELFF. CDR3 in DNA: TGTGCCAGTAGTACTTCGGGACAGGGTCACGGGGAGCTGTTTTTT. The chain employs TRBV19 and TRBJ2-2, with 9 bases fitting TRBD1. V was clipped by 4 bases and J by 7 bases; unmatched bases: 7. The length of the CDR3 is 15 residues. Germline CDR1 reads LNHDA; CDR2 reads SQIVND (reference sequence).

The DNA for the CDR3 is TGTGCCAGTAGTCGCCAAGCGGGACAGGGACTCTATGGCTACACCTTC. It specifies CASSRQAGQGLYGYTF. V usage is TRBV19 and J usage is TRBJ1-2; TRBD1 matches 9 bases. V shed 5 bases and J 4 bases; nucleotides not matched to a gene: 11. CDR3 length: 16 residues. Per the germline V gene, CDR1 is LNHDA and CDR2 is SQIVND (reference sequence).

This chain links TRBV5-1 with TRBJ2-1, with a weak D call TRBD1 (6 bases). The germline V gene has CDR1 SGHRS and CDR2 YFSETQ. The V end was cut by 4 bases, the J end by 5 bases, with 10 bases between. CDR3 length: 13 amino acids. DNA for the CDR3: TGCGCCAGCAGCATCGGACAGAACAATGAGCAGTTCTTC. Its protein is CASSIGQNNEQFF.

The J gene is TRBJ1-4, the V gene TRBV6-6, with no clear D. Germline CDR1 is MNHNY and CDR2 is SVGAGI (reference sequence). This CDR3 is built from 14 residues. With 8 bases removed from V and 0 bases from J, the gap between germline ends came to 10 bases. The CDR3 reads CASSRFATNEKLFF. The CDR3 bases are TGTGCCAGCTCCAGGTTTGCAACTAATGAAAAACTGTTTTTT.

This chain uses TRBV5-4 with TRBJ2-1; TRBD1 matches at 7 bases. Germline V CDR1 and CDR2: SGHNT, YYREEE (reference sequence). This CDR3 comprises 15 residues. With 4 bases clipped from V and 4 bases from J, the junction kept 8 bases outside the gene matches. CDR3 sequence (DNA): TGTGCCAGCAGCACCCGGGACAGACTGTACAATGAGCAGTTCTTC. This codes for CASSTRDRLYNEQFF.

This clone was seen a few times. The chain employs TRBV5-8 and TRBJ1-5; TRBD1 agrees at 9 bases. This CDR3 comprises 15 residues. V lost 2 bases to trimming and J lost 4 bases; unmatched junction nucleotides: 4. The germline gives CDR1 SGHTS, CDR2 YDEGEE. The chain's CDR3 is CASSLGDRENQPQHF. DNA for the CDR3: TGTGCCAGCAGCTTAGGGGACAGGGAGAATCAGCCCCAGCATTTT.

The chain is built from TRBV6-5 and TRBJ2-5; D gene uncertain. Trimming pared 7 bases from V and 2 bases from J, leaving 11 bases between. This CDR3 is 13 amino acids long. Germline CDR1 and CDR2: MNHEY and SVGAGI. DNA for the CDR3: TGTGCCAGCATTATGCAGGTACAAGAGACCCAGTACTTC. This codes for CASIMQVQETQYF.

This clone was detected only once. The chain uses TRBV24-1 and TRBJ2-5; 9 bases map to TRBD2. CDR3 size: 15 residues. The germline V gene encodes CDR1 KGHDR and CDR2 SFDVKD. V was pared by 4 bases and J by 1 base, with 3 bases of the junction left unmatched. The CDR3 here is CATSDKREVQETQYF. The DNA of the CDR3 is TGTGCCACCAGTGACAAGCGGGAGGTCCAAGAGACCCAGTACTTC.

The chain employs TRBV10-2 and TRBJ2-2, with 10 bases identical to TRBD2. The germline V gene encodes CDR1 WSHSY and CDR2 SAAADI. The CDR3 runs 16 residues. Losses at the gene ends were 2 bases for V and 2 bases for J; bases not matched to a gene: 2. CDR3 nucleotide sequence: TGCGCCAGCAGTGAGACTAGCGGGGTAAACACCGGGGAGCTGTTTTTT. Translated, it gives CASSETSGVNTGELFF.

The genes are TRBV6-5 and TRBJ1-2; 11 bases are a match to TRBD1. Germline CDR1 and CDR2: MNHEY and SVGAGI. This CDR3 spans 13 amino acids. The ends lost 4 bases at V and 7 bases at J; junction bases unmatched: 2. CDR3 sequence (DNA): TGTGCCAGCAGTTGGACAGGGGGCGGTGGCTACACCTTC. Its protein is CASSWTGGGGYTF.

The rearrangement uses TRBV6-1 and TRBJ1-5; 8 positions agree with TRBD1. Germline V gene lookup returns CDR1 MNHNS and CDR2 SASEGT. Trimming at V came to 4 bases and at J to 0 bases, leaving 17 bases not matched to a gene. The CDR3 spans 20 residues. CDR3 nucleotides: TGTGCCAGCAGTGCCGGGACAGGAATCGGGGGGCCCTATAGCAATCAGCCCCAGCATTTT. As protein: CASSAGTGIGGPYSNQPQHF.

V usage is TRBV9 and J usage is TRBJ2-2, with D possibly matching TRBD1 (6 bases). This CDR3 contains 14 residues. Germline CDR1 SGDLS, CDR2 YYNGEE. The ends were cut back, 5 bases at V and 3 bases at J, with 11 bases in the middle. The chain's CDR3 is CASRTNRDTGELFF. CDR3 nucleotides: TGTGCCAGCAGAACCAACAGGGACACCGGGGAGCTGTTTTTT.

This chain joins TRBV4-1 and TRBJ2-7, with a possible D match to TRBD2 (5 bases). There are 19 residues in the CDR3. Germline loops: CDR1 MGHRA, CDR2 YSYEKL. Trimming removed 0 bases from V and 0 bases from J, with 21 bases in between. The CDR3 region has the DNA TGCGCCAGCAGCCAAGAAGTCGCCAGTGGAAGCGGACCCTCCTACGAGCAGTACTTC. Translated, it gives CASSQEVASGSGPSYEQYF.

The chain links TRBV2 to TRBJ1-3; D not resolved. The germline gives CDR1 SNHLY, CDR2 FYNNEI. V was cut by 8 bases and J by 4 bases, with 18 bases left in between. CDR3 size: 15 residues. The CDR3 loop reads CASSNSPGSGNTIYF. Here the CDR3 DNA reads TGTGCCAGCTCAAACAGTCCGGGGTCAGGAAACACCATATATTTT.

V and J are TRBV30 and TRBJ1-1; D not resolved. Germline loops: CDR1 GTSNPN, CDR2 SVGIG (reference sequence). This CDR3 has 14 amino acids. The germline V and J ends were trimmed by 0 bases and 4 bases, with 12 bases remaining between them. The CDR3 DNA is TGTGCCTGGAGTGTAATAGAGGGTGGCACTGAAGCTTTCTTT. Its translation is CAWSVIEGGTEAFF.

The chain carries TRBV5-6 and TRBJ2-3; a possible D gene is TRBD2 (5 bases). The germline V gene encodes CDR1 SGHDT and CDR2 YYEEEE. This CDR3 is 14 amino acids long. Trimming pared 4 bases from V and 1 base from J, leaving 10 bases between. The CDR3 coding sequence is TGTGCCAGCAGCCGAGAGAGGGGCACAGATACGCAGTATTTT. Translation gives CASSRERGTDTQYF.

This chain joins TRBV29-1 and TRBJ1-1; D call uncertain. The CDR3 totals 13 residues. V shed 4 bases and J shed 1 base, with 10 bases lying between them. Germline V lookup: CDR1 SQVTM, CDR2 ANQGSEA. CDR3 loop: CSVVVEGNTEAFF. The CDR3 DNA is TGCAGCGTTGTGGTCGAGGGGAACACTGAAGCTTTCTTT.

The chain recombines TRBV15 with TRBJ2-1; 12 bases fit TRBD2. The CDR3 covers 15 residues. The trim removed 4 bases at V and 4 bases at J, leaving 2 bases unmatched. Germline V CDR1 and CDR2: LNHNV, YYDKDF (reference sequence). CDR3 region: CATSTSGRDYNEQFF. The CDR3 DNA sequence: TGTGCCACCAGCACTAGCGGGAGGGATTACAATGAGCAGTTCTTC.

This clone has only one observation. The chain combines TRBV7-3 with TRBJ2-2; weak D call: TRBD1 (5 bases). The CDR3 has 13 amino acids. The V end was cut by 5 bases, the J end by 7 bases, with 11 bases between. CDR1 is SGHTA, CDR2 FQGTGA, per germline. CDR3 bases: TGTGCCAGCAGCCAGCAGGGTAACGGGGAGCTGTTTTTT. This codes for CASSQQGNGELFF.

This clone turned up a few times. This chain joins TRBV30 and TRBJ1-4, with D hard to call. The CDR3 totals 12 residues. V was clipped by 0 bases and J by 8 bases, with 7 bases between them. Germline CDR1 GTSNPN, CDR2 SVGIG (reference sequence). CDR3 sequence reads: CAWSVIREKLFF. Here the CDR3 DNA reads TGTGCCTGGAGTGTAATTCGGGAAAAACTGTTTTTT.

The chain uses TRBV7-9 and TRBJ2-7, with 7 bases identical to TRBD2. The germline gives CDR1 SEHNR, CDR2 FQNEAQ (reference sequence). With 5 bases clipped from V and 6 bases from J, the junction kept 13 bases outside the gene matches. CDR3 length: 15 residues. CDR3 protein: CASSPSAGETLEQYF. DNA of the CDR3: TGTGCCAGCAGCCCCTCGGCGGGGGAGACCCTCGAGCAGTACTTC.

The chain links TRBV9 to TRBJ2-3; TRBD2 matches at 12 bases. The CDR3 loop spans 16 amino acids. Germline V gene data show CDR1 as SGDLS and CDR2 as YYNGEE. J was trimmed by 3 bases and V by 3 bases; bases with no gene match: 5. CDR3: CASSALLAGGTDTQYF. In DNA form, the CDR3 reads TGTGCCAGCAGCGCCCTTCTAGCGGGAGGGACAGATACGCAGTATTTT.

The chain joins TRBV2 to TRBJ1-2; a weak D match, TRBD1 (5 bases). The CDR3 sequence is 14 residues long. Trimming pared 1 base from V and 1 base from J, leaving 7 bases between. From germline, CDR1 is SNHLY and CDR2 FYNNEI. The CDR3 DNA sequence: TGTGCCAGCAGTGAAGTGGGGGGTAACTATGGCTACACCTTC. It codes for CASSEVGGNYGYTF. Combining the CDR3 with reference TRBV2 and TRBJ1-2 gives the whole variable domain EPEVTQTPSHQVTQMGQEVILRCVPISNHLYFYWYRQILGQKVEFLVSFYNNEISEKSEIFDDQFSVERPDGSNFTLKIRSTKLEDSAMYFCASSEVGGNYGYTFGSGTRLTVV.

The CDR3 here is CASSLLAGYYNEQFF. CDR3 in DNA: TGTGCCAGCAGCTTACTAGCGGGATACTACAATGAGCAGTTCTTC. V and J are TRBV7-8 and TRBJ2-1; 9 nucleotides line up with TRBD2. The CDR3 runs 15 residues. V shed 2 bases and J 3 bases; nucleotides not matched to a gene: 2. CDR1 is SGHVS and CDR2 is FQNEAQ in the germline V gene.

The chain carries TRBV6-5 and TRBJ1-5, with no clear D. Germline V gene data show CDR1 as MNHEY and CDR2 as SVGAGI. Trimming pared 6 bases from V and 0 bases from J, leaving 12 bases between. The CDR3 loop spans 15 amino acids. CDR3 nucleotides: TGTGCCAGCAGGGCGGACTACAATAGCAATCAGCCCCAGCATTTT. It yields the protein CASRADYNSNQPQHF.

The CDR3 region is CASSLQGGTYGYTF. The CDR3 nucleotides read TGTGCCAGTAGTTTACAGGGTGGAACCTATGGCTACACCTTC. The chain has TRBV19 and TRBJ1-2, with D possibly matching TRBD1 (6 bases). The CDR3 extends over 14 amino acids. The V gene lost 5 bases and the J gene lost 4 bases, with 14 bases spanning the gap. Germline V CDR1 and CDR2: LNHDA, SQIVND (reference sequence).